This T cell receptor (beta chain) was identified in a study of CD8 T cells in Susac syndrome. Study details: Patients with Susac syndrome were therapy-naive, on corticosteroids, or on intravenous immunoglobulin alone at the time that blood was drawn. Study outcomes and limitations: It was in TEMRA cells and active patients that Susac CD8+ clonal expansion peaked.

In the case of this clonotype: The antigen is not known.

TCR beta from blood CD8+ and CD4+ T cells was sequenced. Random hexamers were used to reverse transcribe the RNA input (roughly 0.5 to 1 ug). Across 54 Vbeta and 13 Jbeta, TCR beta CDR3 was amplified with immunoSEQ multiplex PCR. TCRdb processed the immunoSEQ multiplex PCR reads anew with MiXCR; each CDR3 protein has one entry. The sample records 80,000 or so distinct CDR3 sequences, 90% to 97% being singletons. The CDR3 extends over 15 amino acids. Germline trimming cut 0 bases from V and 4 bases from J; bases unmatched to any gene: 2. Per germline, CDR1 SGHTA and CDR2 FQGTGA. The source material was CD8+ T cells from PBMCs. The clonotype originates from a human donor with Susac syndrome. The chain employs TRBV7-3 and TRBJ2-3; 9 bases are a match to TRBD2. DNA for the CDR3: TGTGCCAGCAGCTTAACTAGCGGGGGATCAGATACGCAGTATTTT. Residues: CASSLTSGGSDTQYF.